The entry below describes one TCR beta chain. Its antigen remains unknown. The PCR employed 60 Vbeta primers together with 13 Jbeta primers. TCRdb's table, derived via immunoSEQ multiplex PCR, lists solely in-frame clones and lacks some. This sample has 130,000 or so clones; approximately 79% occur once, and the top ten carry more than 3.5%. The data were taken from a study of cytomegalovirus exposure and HLA in healthy donors. The study's findings and limits: Later work found most CMV-associated TCR beta chains apparently HLA-restricted.

The TCR sequence derives from a man aged 18 to 30 in good health and CMV-seropositive. The sample was PBMCs.

The CDR3 DNA follows: TGTGCCAGCGTGGTAGCGGGACTGGATACGCAGTATTTT. This translates into CASVVAGLDTQYF. The chain couples TRBV6-6 to TRBJ2-3, with 8 bases identical to TRBD2. The CDR3 length is 13 residues. Germline CDR1 and CDR2: MNHNY and SVGAGI (reference sequence). V gave up 8 bases and J gave up 6 bases; unmatched junction bases: 7.